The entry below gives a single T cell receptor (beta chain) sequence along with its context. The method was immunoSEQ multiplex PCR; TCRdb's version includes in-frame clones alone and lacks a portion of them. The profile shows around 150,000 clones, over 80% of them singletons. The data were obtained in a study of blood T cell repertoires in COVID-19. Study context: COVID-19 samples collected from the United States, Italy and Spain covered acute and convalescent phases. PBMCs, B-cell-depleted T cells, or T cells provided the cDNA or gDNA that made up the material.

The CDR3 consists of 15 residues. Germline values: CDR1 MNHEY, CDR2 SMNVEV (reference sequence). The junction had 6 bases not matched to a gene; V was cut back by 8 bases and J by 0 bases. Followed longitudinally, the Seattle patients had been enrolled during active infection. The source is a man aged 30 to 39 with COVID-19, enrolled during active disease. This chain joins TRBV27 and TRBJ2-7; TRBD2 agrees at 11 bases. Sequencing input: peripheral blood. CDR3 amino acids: CASLPGTSGSYEQYF. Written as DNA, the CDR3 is TGTGCCAGCCTCCCCGGGACTAGCGGCTCCTACGAGCAGTACTTC.